This T cell receptor (beta chain) was obtained from a study of breast tumors, draining lymph nodes, adjacent tissues. Study outcomes and limitations: Tumor TCR diversity was below lymph nodes but above nontumor tissue.

Trimming removed 3 bases from V and 11 bases from J, with 14 bases in between. The CDR3 covers 13 residues. Germline values: CDR1 SEHNR, CDR2 FQNEAQ (reference sequence). Via MiXCR, TCRdb re-called the multiplex PCR reads, giving one row per CDR3 protein. The sample records about 110,000 distinct CDR3 sequences, around 30% being singletons. The lymph nodes were axillary draining lymph nodes from breast cancer patients. Notes on this clonotype: Its cognate antigen is unknown.

The receptor's source is a female donor with breast cancer. Some clones in this sample may be carry-over from other donors' samples. Sample: axillary lymph node tissue. The chain couples TRBV7-9 to TRBJ1-5; D is undetermined. CDR3 in DNA: TGTGCCAGCAGCTTTAACGGCGTCGAGACCCAGCATTTT. Its translation is CASSFNGVETQHF.